This paragraph covers one T cell receptor (beta chain) sequence. What it recognizes is unknown. This specimen belongs to a study of cytotoxic CD8 clonotypes in ibrutinib-treated CLL. Study overall: Response samples were taken after a median around 11 months of treatment, range 6 to 36.

Study-level results: Measured clonality at baseline was greater than in age-matched healthy donors and tracked with circulating CD8+ T-cell counts. Public clonotypes, found uncommonly, either contracted or stayed stable on treatment. Rising at ibrutinib response, clonality subsequently fell back toward baseline at progression.

There are 15 residues in the CDR3. The germline V gene has CDR1 MNHEY and CDR2 SMNVEV (reference sequence). The V and J ends lost 0 bases and 8 bases, in that order; junction bases with no gene match: 7. Clones were read by immunoSEQ multiplex PCR, and TCRdb kept only the in-frame ones, dropping some. Here the sample spans some 170,000 clones, roughly 88% being singletons. Sequencing used PBMCs, obtained at disease progression, from a patient treated with ibrutinib. V is TRBV27 and J is TRBJ2-7; 10 bases match TRBD1. The source is a human donor with chronic lymphocytic leukemia. This CDR3 is CASSLSPPGQGKQYF. The DNA of the CDR3 is TGTGCCAGCAGTTTATCGCCCCCGGGACAGGGGAAGCAGTACTTC.